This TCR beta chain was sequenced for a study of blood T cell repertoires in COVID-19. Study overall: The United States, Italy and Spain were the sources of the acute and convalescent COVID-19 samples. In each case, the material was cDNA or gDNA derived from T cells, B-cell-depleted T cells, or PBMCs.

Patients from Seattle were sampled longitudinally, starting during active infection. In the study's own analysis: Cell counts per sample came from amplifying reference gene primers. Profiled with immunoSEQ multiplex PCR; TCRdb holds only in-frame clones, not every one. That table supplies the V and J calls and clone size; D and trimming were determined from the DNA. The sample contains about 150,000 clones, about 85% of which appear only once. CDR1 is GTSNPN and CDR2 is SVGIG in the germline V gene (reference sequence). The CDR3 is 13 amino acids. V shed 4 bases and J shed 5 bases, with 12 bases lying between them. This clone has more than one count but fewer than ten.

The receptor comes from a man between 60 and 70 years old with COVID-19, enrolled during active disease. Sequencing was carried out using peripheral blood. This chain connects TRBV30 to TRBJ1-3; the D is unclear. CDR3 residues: CAWTQEARNTIYF. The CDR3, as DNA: TGTGCCTGGACCCAGGAGGCGAGAAACACCATATATTTT.